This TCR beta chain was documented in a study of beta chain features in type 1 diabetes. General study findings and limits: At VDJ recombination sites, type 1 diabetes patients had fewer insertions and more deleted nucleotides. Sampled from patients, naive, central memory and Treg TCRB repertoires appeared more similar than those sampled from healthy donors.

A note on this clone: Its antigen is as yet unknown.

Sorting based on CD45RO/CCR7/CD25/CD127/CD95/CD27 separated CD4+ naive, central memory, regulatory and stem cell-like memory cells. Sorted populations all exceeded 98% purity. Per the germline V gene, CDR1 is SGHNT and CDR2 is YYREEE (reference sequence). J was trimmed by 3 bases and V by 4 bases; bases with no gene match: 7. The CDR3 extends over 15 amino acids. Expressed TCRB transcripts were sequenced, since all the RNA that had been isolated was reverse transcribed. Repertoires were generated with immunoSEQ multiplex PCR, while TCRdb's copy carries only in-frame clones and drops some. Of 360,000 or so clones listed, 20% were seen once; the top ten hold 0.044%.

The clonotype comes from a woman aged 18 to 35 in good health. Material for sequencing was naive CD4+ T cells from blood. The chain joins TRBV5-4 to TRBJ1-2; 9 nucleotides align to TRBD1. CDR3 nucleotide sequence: TGTGCCAGCAGCGGACACAGGGGGCTAGACTATGGCTACACCTTC. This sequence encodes CASSGHRGLDYGYTF.